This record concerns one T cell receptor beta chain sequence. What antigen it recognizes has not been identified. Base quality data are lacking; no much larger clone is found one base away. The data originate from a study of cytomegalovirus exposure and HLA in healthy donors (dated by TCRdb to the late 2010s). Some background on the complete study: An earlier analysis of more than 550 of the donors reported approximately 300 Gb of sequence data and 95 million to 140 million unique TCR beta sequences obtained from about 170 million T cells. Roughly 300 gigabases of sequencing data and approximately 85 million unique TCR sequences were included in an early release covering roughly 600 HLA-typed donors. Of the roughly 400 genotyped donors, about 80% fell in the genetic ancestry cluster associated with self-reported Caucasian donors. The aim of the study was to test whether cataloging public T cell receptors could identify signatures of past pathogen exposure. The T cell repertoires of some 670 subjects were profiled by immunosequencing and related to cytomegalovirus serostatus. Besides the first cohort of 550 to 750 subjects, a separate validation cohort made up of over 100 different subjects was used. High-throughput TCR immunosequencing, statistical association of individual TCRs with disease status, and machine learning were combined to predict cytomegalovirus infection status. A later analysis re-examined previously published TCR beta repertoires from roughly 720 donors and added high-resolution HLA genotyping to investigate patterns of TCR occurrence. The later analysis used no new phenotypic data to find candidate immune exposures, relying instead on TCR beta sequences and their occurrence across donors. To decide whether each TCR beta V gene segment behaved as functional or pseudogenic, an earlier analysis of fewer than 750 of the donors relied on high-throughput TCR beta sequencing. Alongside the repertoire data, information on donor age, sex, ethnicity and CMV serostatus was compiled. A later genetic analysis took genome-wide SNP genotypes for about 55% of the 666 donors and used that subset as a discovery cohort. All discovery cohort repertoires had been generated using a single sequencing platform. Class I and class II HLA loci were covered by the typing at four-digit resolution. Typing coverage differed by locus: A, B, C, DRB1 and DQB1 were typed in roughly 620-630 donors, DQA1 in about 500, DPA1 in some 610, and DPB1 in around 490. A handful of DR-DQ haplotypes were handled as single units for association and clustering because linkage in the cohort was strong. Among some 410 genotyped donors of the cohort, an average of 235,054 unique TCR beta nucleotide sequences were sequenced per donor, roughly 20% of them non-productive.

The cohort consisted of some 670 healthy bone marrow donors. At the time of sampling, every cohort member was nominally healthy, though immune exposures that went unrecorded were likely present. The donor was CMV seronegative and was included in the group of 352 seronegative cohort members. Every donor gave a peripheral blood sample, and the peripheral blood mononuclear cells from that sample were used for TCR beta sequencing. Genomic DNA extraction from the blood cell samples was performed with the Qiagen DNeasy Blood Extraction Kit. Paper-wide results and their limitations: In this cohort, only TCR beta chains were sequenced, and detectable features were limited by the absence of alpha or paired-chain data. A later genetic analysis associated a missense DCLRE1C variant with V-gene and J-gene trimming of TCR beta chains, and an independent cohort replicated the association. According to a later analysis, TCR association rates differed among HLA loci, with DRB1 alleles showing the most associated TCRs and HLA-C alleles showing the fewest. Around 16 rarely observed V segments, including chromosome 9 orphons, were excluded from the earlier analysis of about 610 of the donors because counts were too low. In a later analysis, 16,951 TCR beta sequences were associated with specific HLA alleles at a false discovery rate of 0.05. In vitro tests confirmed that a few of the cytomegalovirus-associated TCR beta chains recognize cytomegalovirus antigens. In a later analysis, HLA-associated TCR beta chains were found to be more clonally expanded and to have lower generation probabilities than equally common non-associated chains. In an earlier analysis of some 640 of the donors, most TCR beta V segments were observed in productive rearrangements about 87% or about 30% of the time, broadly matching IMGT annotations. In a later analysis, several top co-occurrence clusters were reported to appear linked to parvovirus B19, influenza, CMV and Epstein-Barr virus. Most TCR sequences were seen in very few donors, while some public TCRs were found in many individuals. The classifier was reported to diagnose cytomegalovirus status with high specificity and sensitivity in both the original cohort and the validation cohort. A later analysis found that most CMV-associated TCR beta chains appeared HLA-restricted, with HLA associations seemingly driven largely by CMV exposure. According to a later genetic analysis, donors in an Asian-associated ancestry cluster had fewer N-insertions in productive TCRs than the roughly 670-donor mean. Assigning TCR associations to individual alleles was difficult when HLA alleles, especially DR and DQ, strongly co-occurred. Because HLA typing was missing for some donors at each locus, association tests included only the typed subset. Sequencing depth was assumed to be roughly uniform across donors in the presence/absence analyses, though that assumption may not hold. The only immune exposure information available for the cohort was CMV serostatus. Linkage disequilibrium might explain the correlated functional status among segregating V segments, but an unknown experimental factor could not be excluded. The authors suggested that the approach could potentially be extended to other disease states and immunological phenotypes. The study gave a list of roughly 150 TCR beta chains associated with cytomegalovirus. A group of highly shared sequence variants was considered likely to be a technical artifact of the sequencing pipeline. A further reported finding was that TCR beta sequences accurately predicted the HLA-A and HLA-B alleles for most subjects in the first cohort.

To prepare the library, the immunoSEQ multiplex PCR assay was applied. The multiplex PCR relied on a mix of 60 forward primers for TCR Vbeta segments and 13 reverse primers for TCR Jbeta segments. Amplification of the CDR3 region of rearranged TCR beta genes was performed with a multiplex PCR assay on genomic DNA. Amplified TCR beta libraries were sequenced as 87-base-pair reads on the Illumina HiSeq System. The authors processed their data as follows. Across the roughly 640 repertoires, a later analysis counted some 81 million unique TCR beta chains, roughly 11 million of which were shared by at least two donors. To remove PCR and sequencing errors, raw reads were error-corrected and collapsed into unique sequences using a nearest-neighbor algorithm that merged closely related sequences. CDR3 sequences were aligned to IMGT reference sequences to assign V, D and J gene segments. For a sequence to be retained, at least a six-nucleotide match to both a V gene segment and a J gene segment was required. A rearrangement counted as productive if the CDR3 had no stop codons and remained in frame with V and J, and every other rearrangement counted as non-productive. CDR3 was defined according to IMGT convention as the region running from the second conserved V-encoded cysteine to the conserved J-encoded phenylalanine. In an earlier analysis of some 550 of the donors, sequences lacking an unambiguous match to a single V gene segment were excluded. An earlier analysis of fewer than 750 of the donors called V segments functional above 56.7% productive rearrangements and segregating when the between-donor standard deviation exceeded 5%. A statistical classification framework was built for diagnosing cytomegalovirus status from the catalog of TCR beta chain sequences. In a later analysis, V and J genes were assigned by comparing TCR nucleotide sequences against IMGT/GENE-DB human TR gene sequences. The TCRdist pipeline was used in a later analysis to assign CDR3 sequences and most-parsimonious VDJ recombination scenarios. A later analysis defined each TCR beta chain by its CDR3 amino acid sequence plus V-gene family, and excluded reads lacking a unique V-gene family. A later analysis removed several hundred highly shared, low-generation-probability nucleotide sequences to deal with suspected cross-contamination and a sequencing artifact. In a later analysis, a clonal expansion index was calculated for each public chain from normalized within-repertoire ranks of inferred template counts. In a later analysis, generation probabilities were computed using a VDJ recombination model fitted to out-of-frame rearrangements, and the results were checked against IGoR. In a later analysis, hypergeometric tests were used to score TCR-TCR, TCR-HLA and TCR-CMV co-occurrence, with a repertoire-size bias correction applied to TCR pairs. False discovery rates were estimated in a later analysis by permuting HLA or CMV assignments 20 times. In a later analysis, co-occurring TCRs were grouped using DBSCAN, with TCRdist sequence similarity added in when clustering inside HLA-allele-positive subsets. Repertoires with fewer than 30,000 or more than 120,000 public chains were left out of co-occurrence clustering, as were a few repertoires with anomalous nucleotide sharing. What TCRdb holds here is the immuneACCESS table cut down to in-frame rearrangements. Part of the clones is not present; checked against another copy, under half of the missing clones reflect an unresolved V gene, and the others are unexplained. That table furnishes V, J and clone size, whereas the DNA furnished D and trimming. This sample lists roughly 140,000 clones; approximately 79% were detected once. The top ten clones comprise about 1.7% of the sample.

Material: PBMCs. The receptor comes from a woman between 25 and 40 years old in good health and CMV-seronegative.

The bases read TGTGCCAGCAGCGACAGGGAGCTATATGGCTACACCTTC. This is translated as CASSDRELYGYTF. Recombination joined TRBV7-9 with TRBJ1-2, with 7 bases aligning to TRBD1. V loses 5 bases at its end and J loses 5 bases; junction bases beyond the gene matches: 5. Spanning cysteine to phenylalanine, the CDR3 consists of 13 amino acids. Only CDR3 DNA is held: 39 bases, read in frame from base 1. The germline V gene (reference sequence) sets CDR1 to SEHNR and CDR2 to FQNEAQ.